The next 5 T cell receptor beta chains were all read from a single sample in a study of T cells in Graves' hyperthyroidism and ophthalmopathy. Using RNA transcripts as the source, TCR beta CDR3 regions were amplified. HTBI primers were used for first-round RT-PCR of the TCR CDR3. MiXCR was run by TCRdb on the multiplex PCR reads, yielding one entry per CDR3 protein. The table includes around 600,000 distinct CDR3 sequences, approximately 16% detected once. Sequenced sample: blood. The receptors derive from a woman aged 40 to 49 with Graves' ophthalmopathy.

This chain links TRBV7-8 with TRBJ1-6, with 8 bases lining up with TRBD1. CDR1 is SGHVS, CDR2 FQNEAQ, per germline. V lost 1 base to trimming and J lost 9 bases; unmatched junction nucleotides: 8. This CDR3 region has 16 residues. The CDR3 loop reads CASSLGTWTGTSPLHF. The CDR3 region has the DNA TGTGCCAGCAGCTTAGGAACCTGGACAGGGACTTCACCCCTCCACTTT.

This chain connects TRBV4-1 to TRBJ1-6; 10 nucleotides line up with TRBD1. The CDR3 runs to 13 residues. Germline assignment: CDR1 MGHRA and CDR2 YSYEKL. The V gene end was trimmed by 8 bases and the J gene end by 8 bases; junction bases not matched to a gene: 3. DNA for the CDR3: TGCGCCAGCGCCGGGACAGGGGATTCACCCCTCCACTTT. Amino acid sequence: CASAGTGDSPLHF.

This clonotype was seen more than once but under ten times. This sequence joins TRBV28 and TRBJ1-4; tentative D call: TRBD1 (5 bases). This CDR3 has 14 amino acids. The V end lost 7 bases, the J end lost 8 bases, and 17 bases lay between the germline ends. Germline lookup yields CDR1 MDHEN and CDR2 SYDVKM. The CDR3 region is CASTHGAAGEKLFF. CDR3 sequence (DNA): TGTGCCAGCACTCATGGGGCCGCGGGGGAAAAACTGTTTTTT.

This clonotype has at least ten counts. The chain is built from TRBV5-1 and TRBJ1-1; 7 nucleotides agree with TRBD1. The germline V gene has CDR1 SGHRS and CDR2 YFSETQ. CDR3 size: 17 residues. The trim removed 0 bases at V and 2 bases at J, leaving 10 bases unmatched. The CDR3: CASSLVPRDSSNTEAFF. CDR3 sequence (DNA): TGCGCCAGCAGCTTGGTACCCAGGGACAGCTCAAACACTGAAGCTTTCTTT.

There are many counts of this clonotype. This chain uses TRBV11-3 with TRBJ2-1, with a tentative D call TRBD2 (5 bases). The CDR3 totals 17 residues. V lost 0 bases and J 2 bases, leaving 14 bases between the germline ends. In germline, CDR1 is SGHNT, CDR2 YENEEA. DNA of the CDR3: TGTGCCAGCAGCTTAGAGGTGGGAGTAAGTCCCTACAATGAGCAGTTCTTC. Protein product: CASSLEVGVSPYNEQFF.